Below, 12 T cell receptor beta chains from the same sample are listed, as sequenced in a study of vaccination and CD4 T cells after COVID-19. As to treatment: roughly 10-day PBMC culture with coronavirus spike peptide pools or control peptides (ViraFEST assay). Sequence data for DNA of cultured CD4+ T cells were generated by the Oncomine TCR Beta short-read assay. Each CDR3 protein is one row after TCRdb ran MiXCR on the PCR reads. This table holds roughly 13,000 distinct CDR3 sequences, approximately 61% found once. Antigen specificity for these receptors is unknown. Sequencing was done on a sample of CD4+ T cells from blood, cultured in vitro. These receptors all come from a human donor who had recovered from COVID-19.

This clonotype occurred a few times. V is TRBV6-1 and J is TRBJ1-2, with D unresolved. The V and J ends lost 2 bases and 8 bases respectively, with 12 bases between them. Germline V gives CDR1 MNHNS, CDR2 SASEGT. The CDR3 is made up of 13 amino acids. The DNA for the CDR3 is TGTGCCAGCAGTGAATGGGCGGAATCGGGCTACACCTTC. Amino acids: CASSEWAESGYTF.

The chain uses TRBV7-2 and TRBJ1-2; D uncertain. Trimming stripped 5 bases from V and 7 bases from J, with 11 bases between. Germline V gene sequence: CDR1 SGHTA, CDR2 FQGNSA. The CDR3 covers 12 residues. CDR3 amino acids: CASSPLRGGYTF. The CDR3 bases are TGTGCCAGCAGCCCCCTACGAGGTGGCTACACCTTC.

The chain uses TRBV20-1 and TRBJ1-1; weak D call: TRBD1 (5 bases). Germline loops: CDR1 DFQATT, CDR2 SNEGSKA (reference sequence). V was shortened by 3 bases and J by 9 bases, with 14 bases between the two germline ends. This CDR3 is built from 12 residues. For the CDR3, the DNA is TGCAGTGCTAGGATGGAGGGGTTACAAGCTTTCTTT. Translating gives CSARMEGLQAFF.

This chain uses TRBV19 with TRBJ2-3, with 7 bases fitting TRBD2. Germline assignment: CDR1 LNHDA and CDR2 SQIVND (reference sequence). This CDR3 is 16 amino acids long. V dropped 5 bases and J dropped 0; count of bases not matched to a gene: 8. CDR3 nucleotide sequence: TGTGCCAGTAGTGCCCCGGGACTACCGAGCACAGATACGCAGTATTTT. Translating gives CASSAPGLPSTDTQYF.

This chain connects TRBV19 to TRBJ2-2; D is ambiguous. CDR1 and CDR2 from the germline V gene are LNHDA and SQIVND (reference sequence). V shed 5 bases and J shed 2 bases, with 6 bases lying between them. The CDR3 covers 13 residues. CDR3 loop: CASSADNTGELFF. The CDR3 DNA reads as TGTGCCAGTAGTGCCGATAACACCGGGGAGCTGTTTTTT.

J is TRBJ1-6 and V is TRBV28, with a possible D match to TRBD1 (6 bases). The V gene lost 8 bases and the J gene lost 7 bases, with 21 bases spanning the gap. This CDR3 spans 16 amino acids. Germline V gives CDR1 MDHEN, CDR2 SYDVKM. The DNA for the CDR3 is TGTGCCAGCGGGAAACTTACAGGGACGAGGAATTCACCCCTCCACTTT. Translating gives CASGKLTGTRNSPLHF.

The chain employs TRBV27 and TRBJ1-2, with a weak D call TRBD1 (6 bases). The ends were cut back, 6 bases at V and 2 bases at J, with 22 bases in the middle. CDR1 MNHEY and CDR2 SMNVEV come from the germline V gene (reference sequence). CDR3 length equals 17 residues. The CDR3 protein is CASSFVGRGGKNYGYTF. CDR3 DNA: TGTGCCAGCAGCTTCGTAGGCAGGGGAGGGAAGAACTATGGCTACACCTTC.

This clonotype was counted once. DNA of the CDR3: TGTGCCTGGAGGGGGTCCGGGAGTGAGCAGTACTTC. Protein sequence: CAWRGSGSEQYF. This sequence joins TRBV30 and TRBJ2-7, with a weak D call TRBD2 (6 bases). The CDR3 totals 12 residues. Per germline, CDR1 GTSNPN and CDR2 SVGIG (reference sequence). The ends were cut back, 3 bases at V and 7 bases at J, with 13 bases in the middle.

The chain employs TRBV12-3 or TRBV12-4 and TRBJ1-6; TRBD1 agrees at 8 bases. J lost 10 bases, V lost 6 bases, and 11 bases had no gene match. The CDR3 covers 15 residues. The CDR3 sequence is CASSLQTGVGSPLHF. DNA of the CDR3: TGTGCCAGCAGCCTTCAGACAGGGGTAGGGTCACCCCTCCACTTT.

This rearrangement joins TRBV15 to TRBJ1-1; unclear D gene. Germline-derived CDR1 and CDR2 are LNHNV and YYDKDF (reference sequence). Between the trimmed V and J ends, which lost 3 bases and 2 bases, there was a span of 4 bases. The CDR3 length is 12 residues. The CDR3 DNA reads TGTGCCACCAGCAGCAGAAACACTGAAGCTTTCTTT. Protein product: CATSSRNTEAFF.

The rearrangement joins TRBV6-1 to TRBJ1-5; no clear D. The germline V gene has CDR1 MNHNS and CDR2 SASEGT. V lost 6 bases and J lost 2, with 14 bases in between. This CDR3 is 15 amino acids long. The CDR3 DNA sequence: TGTGCCAGCAGGCAGACGGTATGGGGCAATCAGCCCCAGCATTTT. Residues: CASRQTVWGNQPQHF.

The table lists this clonotype with a few counts. The rearrangement uses TRBV27 and TRBJ2-3, with D perhaps assigned TRBD1 or TRBD2 (5 bases each). This CDR3 region has 14 residues. Germline V gene lookup returns CDR1 MNHEY and CDR2 SMNVEV (reference sequence). V was pared by 1 base and J by 0 bases, with 5 bases between. This CDR3 is CASSLWGSTDTQYF. The CDR3 DNA reads as TGTGCCAGCAGTTTATGGGGGAGCACAGATACGCAGTATTTT.